This T cell receptor beta chain came from a study of blood T cell repertoires in COVID-19. The wider study: Collection of acute and convalescent COVID-19 samples took place in the United States, Italy and Spain. T cells, B-cell-depleted T cells, or PBMCs supplied cDNA or gDNA.

Germline loops: CDR1 MDHEN, CDR2 SYDVKM. Trimming left V 0 bases short and J 2 bases short, with 16 bases between. The CDR3 spans 17 residues. As originally analysed: Amplified reference gene primers provided the basis for estimating nucleated cell counts. Data came from immunoSEQ multiplex PCR; TCRdb stores just in-frame clones and leaves some out. The V and J calls and clone size were taken over from that table, and D and trimming were inferred from the DNA. Of around 220,000 clones in the sample, more than 75% were seen once. Sequences were obtained from peripheral blood. The TCR sequence derives from a man aged 35 to 55 with active or convalescent COVID-19. J is TRBJ2-5 and V is TRBV28; D perhaps matches TRBD2 (6 bases). The chain's CDR3 is CASSLWKSRRGQETQYF. CDR3 coding DNA: TGTGCCAGCAGTTTATGGAAATCCAGGCGGGGACAAGAGACCCAGTACTTC.